Below, 22 T cell receptor beta chains from the same sample are listed, as sequenced in a study of blood T cell repertoires in COVID-19. The data were produced by immunoSEQ multiplex PCR, yet TCRdb's version contains in-frame clones alone and is incomplete. Here the sample spans 340,000 or so clones, around 88% being singletons. Sequenced: peripheral blood. All receptors derive from a young man with active or convalescent COVID-19.

V is TRBV7-2 and J is TRBJ1-2; 10 bases agree with TRBD1. Germline assignment: CDR1 SGHTA and CDR2 FQGNSA. This CDR3 region has 17 residues. V gave up 1 base and J gave up 4 bases; unmatched junction bases: 9. The CDR3, as DNA: TGTGCCAGCAGCTTAGGGGGACAGGGGAGTCAAGGCTATGGCTACACCTTC. Residues: CASSLGGQGSQGYGYTF. Using reference TRBV7-2 and TRBJ1-2 for the parts outside the CDR3, the full variable domain is GAGVSQSPSNKVTEKGKDVELRCDPISGHTALYWYRQSLGQGLEFLIYFQGNSAPDKSGLPSDRFSAERTGGSVSTLTIQRTQQEDSAVYLCASSLGGQGSQGYGYTFGSGTRLTVV.

This chain links TRBV4-2 with TRBJ1-4; TRBD1 might be the D (6 bases). Germline values: CDR1 LGHNA, CDR2 YNFKEQ. The CDR3 is 15 residues long. The V gene lost 4 bases and the J gene lost 8 bases, with 17 bases spanning the gap. Here the CDR3 DNA reads TGTGCCAGCAGCCCGGCCGGGACACTAAAAGAAAAACTGTTTTTT. Translated, it gives CASSPAGTLKEKLFF.

V usage is TRBV6-5 and J usage is TRBJ2-2; 11 bases line up with TRBD2. This CDR3 has 13 amino acids. The V gene end was trimmed by 7 bases and the J gene end by 10 bases; junction bases not matched to a gene: 5. CDR1 is MNHEY, CDR2 SVGAGI, per germline. DNA of the CDR3: TGTGCCAGCACCCTAGCGGGGGGTCTGGAGCTGTTTTTT. Protein sequence: CASTLAGGLELFF.

The chain couples TRBV7-2 to TRBJ2-1; 7 bases line up with TRBD2. Per germline, CDR1 SGHTA and CDR2 FQGNSA. The length of the CDR3 is 12 residues. The ends lost 0 bases at V and 10 bases at J; junction bases unmatched: 0. CDR3: CASSLAGREQFF. CDR3 sequence (DNA): TGTGCCAGCAGCTTAGCCGGGAGGGAGCAGTTCTTC.

The V gene is TRBV4-3, the J gene TRBJ1-2; D remains unclear. Trimming took 3 bases from V and 0 from J, leaving 5 bases between them. The germline V gene has CDR1 LGHNA and CDR2 YSLEER. The CDR3 loop spans 13 amino acids. The CDR3 bases are TGCGCCAGCAGCCAGTGGCCTAACTATGGCTACACCTTC. This translates into CASSQWPNYGYTF.

The chain uses TRBV19 and TRBJ2-3; TRBD1 agrees at 8 bases. V gave up 8 bases and J gave up 5 bases; unmatched junction bases: 9. Germline CDR1 and CDR2: LNHDA and SQIVND (reference sequence). The CDR3 totals 14 residues. The CDR3 coding sequence is TGTGCCAGTCTGAAGGGACAGGCAGGAGATACGCAGTATTTT. Encoded protein: CASLKGQAGDTQYF.

This chain uses TRBV4-1 with TRBJ1-2, with 11 positions matching TRBD1. This CDR3 has 15 residues. The germline CDR1 and CDR2 sequences are MGHRA and YSYEKL. V shed 6 bases and J 4 bases; nucleotides not matched to a gene: 7. The CDR3 nucleotides are TGCGCCAGCAGACAACCGGGACAGGGGGTCTATGGCTACACCTTC. Translation: CASRQPGQGVYGYTF.

The rearrangement joins TRBV2 to TRBJ1-2; 7 positions match TRBD1. The CDR3 extends over 15 amino acids. From germline, CDR1 is SNHLY and CDR2 FYNNEI. The trim removed 8 bases at V and 0 bases at J, leaving 9 bases unmatched. The DNA of the CDR3 is TGTGCCAGCCCCCAGGGGACAGCAGCTAACTATGGCTACACCTTC. The encoded protein is CASPQGTAANYGYTF. Combining the CDR3 with reference TRBV2 and TRBJ1-2 gives the whole variable domain EPEVTQTPSHQVTQMGQEVILRCVPISNHLYFYWYRQILGQKVEFLVSFYNNEISEKSEIFDDQFSVERPDGSNFTLKIRSTKLEDSAMYFCASPQGTAANYGYTFGSGTRLTVV.

The chain joins TRBV5-1 to TRBJ1-2, with D uncertain. Between the trimmed V and J ends, which lost 2 bases and 5 bases, there was a span of 10 bases. Looked up from germline, CDR1 is SGHRS and CDR2 is YFSETQ. The CDR3 totals 13 residues. CDR3 DNA sequence: TGCGCCAGCAGCTTAAGCCAGGCTTATGGCTACACCTTC. Its translation is CASSLSQAYGYTF.

This chain joins TRBV2 and TRBJ1-2; D perhaps matches TRBD1 (5 bases). The ends were cut back, 4 bases at V and 1 base at J, with 7 bases in the middle. CDR1 and CDR2 (germline): SNHLY, FYNNEI. The CDR3 length is 13 residues. This chain's CDR3 is CASSGQFNYGYTF. The CDR3, as DNA: TGTGCCAGCAGTGGACAGTTTAACTATGGCTACACCTTC.

The CDR3 nucleotides are TGTGCCAGCAGTTACGCGCCTTATAGCAATCAGCCCCAGCATTTT. Its protein product is CASSYAPYSNQPQHF. This chain connects TRBV6-2 or TRBV6-3 to TRBJ1-5; D call uncertain. This CDR3 has 15 residues. V was trimmed by 2 bases and J by 0 bases, leaving 8 bases between them. Germline V gives CDR1 MNHEY, CDR2 SVGEGT.

The V and J genes are TRBV3-1 (or the pseudogene TRBV3-2) and TRBJ1-1; 7 bases match TRBD1. The V and J ends lost 4 bases and 7 bases, in that order; junction bases with no gene match: 3. Germline values: CDR1 LGHDT, CDR2 YNNKEL (reference sequence). The CDR3 is made up of 12 amino acids. CDR3 bases: TGTGCCAGCAGCCCCAGGGACAGTGAAGCTTTCTTT. This sequence encodes CASSPRDSEAFF.

The chain carries TRBV27 and TRBJ2-1; tentatively, D is TRBD2 (7 bases). V was shortened by 8 bases and J by 8 bases, with 16 bases between the two germline ends. Germline CDR1 reads MNHEY; CDR2 reads SMNVEV (reference sequence). CDR3 length equals 13 residues. The CDR3 DNA is TGTGCCAGCGGGGGGGCCAGTCTCTATGAGCAGTTCTTC. Translation: CASGGASLYEQFF.

This clone was counted a single time. The chain has TRBV5-4 and TRBJ1-2; 11 positions agree with TRBD1. The CDR3 has 14 amino acids. The J segment lost 7 bases and the V segment lost 5 bases, leaving 7 bases of the junction unmatched. Germline assignment: CDR1 SGHNT and CDR2 YYREEE (reference sequence). CDR3 in DNA: TGTGCCAGCAGTCTTGGACAGGGGGCCAGTGGCTACACCTTC. Residues: CASSLGQGASGYTF.

The chain links TRBV2 to TRBJ2-1, with 7 bases matching TRBD2. This CDR3 has 15 amino acids. The germline gives CDR1 SNHLY, CDR2 FYNNEI. The junction had 9 bases not matched to a gene; V was cut back by 3 bases and J by 7 bases. For the CDR3, the DNA is TGTGCCAGCAGTGACGGGAGGAGGGTTTGGAATGAGCAGTTCTTC. Residues: CASSDGRRVWNEQFF.

The chain recombines TRBV27 with TRBJ2-1, with D possibly TRBD2 on 6 matching bases. Trimming stripped 5 bases from V and 8 bases from J, with 10 bases between. This CDR3 contains 12 residues. CDR1 MNHEY and CDR2 SMNVEV come from the germline V gene (reference sequence). CDR3 residues: CASSGPSDEQFF. DNA for the CDR3: TGTGCCAGCAGTGGGCCTAGCGATGAGCAGTTCTTC.

The chain is built from TRBV19 and TRBJ1-2; 8 bases are a match to TRBD1. CDR3 length equals 14 residues. Germline V gene lookup returns CDR1 LNHDA and CDR2 SQIVND (reference sequence). The junction had 4 bases not matched to a gene; V was cut back by 3 bases and J by 4 bases. This chain's CDR3 is CASSIGGQAYGYTF. Written as DNA, the CDR3 is TGTGCCAGTAGTATTGGGGGACAGGCCTATGGCTACACCTTC.

The genes are TRBV24-1 and TRBJ1-4; the D gene is possibly TRBD1 (5 bases). The CDR3 is 16 amino acids. Germline V gives CDR1 KGHDR, CDR2 SFDVKD. Deletions cut 4 bases from V and 3 bases from J, with 14 bases between. As DNA, the CDR3 is TGTGCCACCAGTGAATGGGACTGGCGGGCTAATGAAAAACTGTTTTTT. Residues: CATSEWDWRANEKLFF.

On this clone itself: The same CDR3 can be traced to other DNA sequences in this sample. This chain links TRBV19 with TRBJ1-5; D is unclear. This CDR3 region has 13 residues. Looked up from germline, CDR1 is LNHDA and CDR2 is SQIVND (reference sequence). Trimming pared 5 bases from V and 3 bases from J, leaving 8 bases between. CDR3 loop: CASSSQINQPQHF. The CDR3 DNA follows: TGTGCCAGTAGTTCCCAGATCAATCAGCCCCAGCATTTT.

The chain joins TRBV6-5 to TRBJ2-5; the match to TRBD2 covers 9 bases. Germline values: CDR1 MNHEY, CDR2 SVGAGI. The CDR3 loop spans 16 amino acids. V shed 2 bases and J 1 base; nucleotides not matched to a gene: 5. Written as DNA, the CDR3 is TGTGCCAGCAGTTACCTCGGCGGGAGGGCCCAAGAGACCCAGTACTTC. Translating it yields CASSYLGGRAQETQYF.

This clone showed up just once. The chain is built from TRBV6-2 or TRBV6-3 and TRBJ1-1; the D is unclear. The CDR3 length is 15 residues. Germline lookup yields CDR1 MNHEY and CDR2 SVGEGT. The ends were cut back, 2 bases at V and 0 bases at J, with 10 bases in the middle. Here the CDR3 reads CASSYRRDLNTEAFF. CDR3 sequence (DNA): TGTGCCAGCAGTTACCGTCGGGATTTGAACACTGAAGCTTTCTTT.

The chain employs TRBV5-5 and TRBJ2-7; TRBD2 agrees at 15 bases. This CDR3 region has 15 residues. Looked up from germline, CDR1 is SGHKS and CDR2 is YYEKEE (reference sequence). Unmatched junction bases numbered 3, after V lost 5 bases and J lost 3 bases. In nucleotides, the CDR3 is TGTGCCAGCAGTGCGGGACTAGCGGGGGGCTACGAGCAGTACTTC. It codes for CASSAGLAGGYEQYF.